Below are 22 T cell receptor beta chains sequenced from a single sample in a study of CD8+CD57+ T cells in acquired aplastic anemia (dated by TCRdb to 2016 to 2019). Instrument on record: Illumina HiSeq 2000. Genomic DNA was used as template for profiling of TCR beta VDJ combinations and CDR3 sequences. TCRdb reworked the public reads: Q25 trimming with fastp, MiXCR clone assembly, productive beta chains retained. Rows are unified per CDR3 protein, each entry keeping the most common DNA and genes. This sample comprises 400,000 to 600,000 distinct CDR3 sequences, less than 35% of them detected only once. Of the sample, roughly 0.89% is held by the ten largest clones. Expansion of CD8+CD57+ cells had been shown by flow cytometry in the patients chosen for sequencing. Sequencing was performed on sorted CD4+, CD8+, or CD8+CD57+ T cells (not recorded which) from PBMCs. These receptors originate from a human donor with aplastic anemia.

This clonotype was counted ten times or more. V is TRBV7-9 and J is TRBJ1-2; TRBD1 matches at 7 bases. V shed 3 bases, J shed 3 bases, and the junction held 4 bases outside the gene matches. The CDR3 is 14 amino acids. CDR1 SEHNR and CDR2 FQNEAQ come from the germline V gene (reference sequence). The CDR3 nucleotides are TGTGCCAGCAGCTTCCCTGGACAGGACTATGGCTACACCTTC. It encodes CASSFPGQDYGYTF.

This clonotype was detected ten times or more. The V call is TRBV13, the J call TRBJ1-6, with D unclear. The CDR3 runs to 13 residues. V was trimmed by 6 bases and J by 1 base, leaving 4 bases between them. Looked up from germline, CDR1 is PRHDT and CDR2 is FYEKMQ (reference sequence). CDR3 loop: CASRGSYNSPLHF. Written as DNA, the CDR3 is TGTGCCAGCAGGGGGTCCTATAATTCACCCCTCCACTTT. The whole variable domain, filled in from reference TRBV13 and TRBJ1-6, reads AAGVIQSPRHLIKEKRETATLKCYPIPRHDTVYWYQQGPGQDPQFLISFYEKMQSDKGSIPDRFSAQQFSDYHSELNMSSLELGDSALYFCASRGSYNSPLHFGNGTRLTVT.

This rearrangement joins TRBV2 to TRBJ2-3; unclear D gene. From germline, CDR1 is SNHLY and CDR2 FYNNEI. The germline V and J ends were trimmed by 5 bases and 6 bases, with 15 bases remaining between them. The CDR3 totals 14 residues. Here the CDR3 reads CASSYSEIEDTQYF. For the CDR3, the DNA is TGTGCCAGCAGTTACTCCGAAATCGAGGATACGCAGTATTTT.

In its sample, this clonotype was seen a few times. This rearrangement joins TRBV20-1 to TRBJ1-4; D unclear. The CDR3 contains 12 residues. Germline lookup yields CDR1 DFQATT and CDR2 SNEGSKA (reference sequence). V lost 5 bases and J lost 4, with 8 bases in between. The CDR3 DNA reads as TGCAGTGCTGCAGACGGTAATGAAAAACTGTTTTTT. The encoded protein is CSAADGNEKLFF.

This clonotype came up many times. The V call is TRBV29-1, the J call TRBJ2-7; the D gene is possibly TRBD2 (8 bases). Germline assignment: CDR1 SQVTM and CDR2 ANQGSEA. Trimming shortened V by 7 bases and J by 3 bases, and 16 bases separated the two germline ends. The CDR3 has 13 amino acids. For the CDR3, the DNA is TGCAGCGCAGCGGGAGACAGGGACTACGAGCAGTACTTC. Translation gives CSAAGDRDYEQYF.

The DNA of the CDR3 is TGTGCCAGCAGTGAGGCTTTCGAGACAGGGATGGAACAGCCCCAGCATTTT. Protein sequence: CASSEAFETGMEQPQHF. The chain recombines TRBV25-1 with TRBJ1-5; 7 positions agree with TRBD1. The germline V gene encodes CDR1 MGHDK and CDR2 SYGVNS. With 3 bases clipped from V and 7 bases from J, the junction kept 15 bases outside the gene matches. There are 17 residues in the CDR3. The whole variable domain, filled in from reference TRBV25-1 and TRBJ1-5, reads EADIYQTPRYLVIGTGKKITLECSQTMGHDKMYWYQQDPGMELHLIHYSYGVNSTEKGDLSSESTVSRIRTEHFPLTLESARPSHTSQYLCASSEAFETGMEQPQHFGDGTRLSIL.

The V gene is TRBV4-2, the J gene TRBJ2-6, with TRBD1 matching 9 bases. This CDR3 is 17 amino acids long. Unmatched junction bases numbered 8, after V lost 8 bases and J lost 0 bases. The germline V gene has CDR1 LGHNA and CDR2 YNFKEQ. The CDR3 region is CASSLGDRVSGANVLTF. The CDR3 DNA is TGTGCCAGCTCACTTGGGGACAGGGTCTCTGGGGCCAACGTCCTGACTTTC.

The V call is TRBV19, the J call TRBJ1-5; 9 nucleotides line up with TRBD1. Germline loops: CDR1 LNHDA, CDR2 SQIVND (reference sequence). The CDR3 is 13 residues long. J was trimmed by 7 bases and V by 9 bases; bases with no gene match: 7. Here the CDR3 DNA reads TGTGCCAGCAGAAACACAGGGGGCCAGCCCCAGCATTTT. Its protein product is CASRNTGGQPQHF.

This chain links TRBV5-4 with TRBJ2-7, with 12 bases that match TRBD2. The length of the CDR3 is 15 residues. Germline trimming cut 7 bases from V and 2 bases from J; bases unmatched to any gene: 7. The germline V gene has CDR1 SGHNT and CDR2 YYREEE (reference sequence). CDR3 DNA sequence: TGTGCCAGCTCGGGGACTAGCGGGCCCCCCTACGAGCAGTACTTC. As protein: CASSGTSGPPYEQYF.

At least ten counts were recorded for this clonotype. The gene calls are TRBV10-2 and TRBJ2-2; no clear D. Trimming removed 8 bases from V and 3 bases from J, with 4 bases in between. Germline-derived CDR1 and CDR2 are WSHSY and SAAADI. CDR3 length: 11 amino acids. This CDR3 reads CASSDTGELFF. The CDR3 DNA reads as TGCGCCAGCTCGGACACCGGGGAGCTGTTTTTT.

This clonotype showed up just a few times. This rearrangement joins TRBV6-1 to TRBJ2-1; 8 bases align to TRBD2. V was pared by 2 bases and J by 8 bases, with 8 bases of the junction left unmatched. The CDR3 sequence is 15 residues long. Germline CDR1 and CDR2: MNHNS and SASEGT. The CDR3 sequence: CASSEFIGGADEQFF. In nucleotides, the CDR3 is TGTGCCAGCAGTGAATTCATCGGGGGGGCGGATGAGCAGTTCTTC.

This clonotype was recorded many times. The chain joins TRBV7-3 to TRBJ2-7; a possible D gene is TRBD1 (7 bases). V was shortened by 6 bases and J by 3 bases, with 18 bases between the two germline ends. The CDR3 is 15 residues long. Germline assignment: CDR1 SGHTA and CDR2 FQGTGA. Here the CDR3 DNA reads TGTGCCAGCAGTAAAAGACAGGGAGGAGGCTACGAGCAGTACTTC. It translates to CASSKRQGGGYEQYF.

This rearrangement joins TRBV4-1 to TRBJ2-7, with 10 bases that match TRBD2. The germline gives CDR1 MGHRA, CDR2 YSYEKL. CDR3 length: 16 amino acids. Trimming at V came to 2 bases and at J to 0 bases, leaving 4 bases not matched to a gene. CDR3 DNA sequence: TGCGCCAGCAGCCAAAGGACTAGCGGAGACTCCTACGAGCAGTACTTC. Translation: CASSQRTSGDSYEQYF.

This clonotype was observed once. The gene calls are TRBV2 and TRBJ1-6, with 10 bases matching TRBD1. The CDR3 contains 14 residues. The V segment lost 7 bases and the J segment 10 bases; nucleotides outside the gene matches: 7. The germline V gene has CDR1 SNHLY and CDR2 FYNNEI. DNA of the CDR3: TGTGCCAGCAAACCGGGACAGGGGAACTCACCCCTCCACTTT. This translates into CASKPGQGNSPLHF.

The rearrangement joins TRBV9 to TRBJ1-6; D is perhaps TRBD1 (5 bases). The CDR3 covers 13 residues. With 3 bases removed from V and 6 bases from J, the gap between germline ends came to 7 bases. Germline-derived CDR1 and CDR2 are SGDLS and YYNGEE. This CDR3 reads CASSAGGNSPLHF. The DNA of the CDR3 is TGTGCCAGCAGCGCTGGGGGTAATTCACCCCTCCACTTT.

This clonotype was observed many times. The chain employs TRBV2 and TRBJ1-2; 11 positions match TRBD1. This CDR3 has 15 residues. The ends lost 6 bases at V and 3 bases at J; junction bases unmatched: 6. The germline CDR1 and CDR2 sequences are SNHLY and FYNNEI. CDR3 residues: CASRGRDRGDYGYTF. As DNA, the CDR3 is TGTGCCAGCAGGGGACGGGACAGGGGGGACTATGGCTACACCTTC.

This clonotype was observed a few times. CDR3 residues: CATLNRQAEAFF. Written as DNA, the CDR3 is TGTGCCACCTTGAACCGACAGGCAGAGGCTTTCTTT. V gene TRBV19 combines with J gene TRBJ1-1; D perhaps matches TRBD1 (6 bases). The CDR3 is 12 residues long. Deletions cut 10 bases from V and 11 bases from J, with 20 bases between. The V gene's germline CDR1 is LNHDA and CDR2 SQIVND (reference sequence).

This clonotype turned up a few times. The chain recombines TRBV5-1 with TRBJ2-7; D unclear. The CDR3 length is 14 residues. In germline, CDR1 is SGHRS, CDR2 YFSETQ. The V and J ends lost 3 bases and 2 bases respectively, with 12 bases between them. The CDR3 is CASSSHPQAYEQYF. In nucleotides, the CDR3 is TGCGCCAGCAGCTCACATCCGCAAGCCTACGAGCAGTACTTC.

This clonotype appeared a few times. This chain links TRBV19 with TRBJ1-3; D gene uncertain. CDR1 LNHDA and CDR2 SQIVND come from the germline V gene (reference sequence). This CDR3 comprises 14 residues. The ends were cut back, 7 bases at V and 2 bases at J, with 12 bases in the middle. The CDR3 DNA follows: TGTGCCAGTACCGTGGGGATTGCTGGAAACACCATATATTTT. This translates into CASTVGIAGNTIYF.

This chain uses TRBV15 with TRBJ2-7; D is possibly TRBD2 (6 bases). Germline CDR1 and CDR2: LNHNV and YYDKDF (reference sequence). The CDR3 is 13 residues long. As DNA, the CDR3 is TGTGCCACCAGCAACGGGGGAAACTACGAGCGGTACGTC. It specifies CATSNGGNYERYV.

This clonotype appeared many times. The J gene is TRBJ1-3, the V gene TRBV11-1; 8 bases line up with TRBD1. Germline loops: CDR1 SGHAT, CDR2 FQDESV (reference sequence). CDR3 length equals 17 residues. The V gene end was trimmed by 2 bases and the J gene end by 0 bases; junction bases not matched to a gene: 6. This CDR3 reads CASSLTLGQASGNTIYF. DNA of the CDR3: TGTGCCAGCAGCTTAACGTTGGGACAGGCCTCTGGAAACACCATATATTTT.

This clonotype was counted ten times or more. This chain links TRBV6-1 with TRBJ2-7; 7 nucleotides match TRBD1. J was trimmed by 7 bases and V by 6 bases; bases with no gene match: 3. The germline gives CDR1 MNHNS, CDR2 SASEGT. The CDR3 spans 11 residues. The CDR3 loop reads CASSQGQEQYF. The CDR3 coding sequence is TGTGCCAGCAGCCAGGGACAGGAGCAGTACTTC.